The subject of this entry is one TCR beta chain. Preparation of the TCRbeta library used unique molecular identifiers. TCRdb fed the PCR reads into MiXCR, producing one record per CDR3 protein. Of about 480,000 distinct CDR3 sequences detected, under 15% appear once; the ten largest clones hold about 6%. The CDR3 covers 15 residues. V shed 3 bases and J shed 4 bases, with 10 bases lying between them. The data stem from a study of T-cell reconstitution after alpha-beta-depleted transplantation in children. The sample here was PBMCs from the stem cell graft donor, taken from the stem cell graft. The chain recombines TRBV12-3 or TRBV12-4 with TRBJ1-6; D uncertain. The TCR was taken from a human donor who donated a stem cell graft to a child with combined immunodeficiency. This CDR3 reads CASSFSRGYNSPLHF. In nucleotides, the CDR3 is TGTGCCAGCAGTTTCAGTAGAGGGTATAATTCACCCCTCCACTTT.